The 16 T cell receptor beta chains given below trace back to one sample, sequenced in a study of CD8 T cells in Susac syndrome. The RNA input was about 0.45 to 1 ug, and it was reverse transcribed with random hexamers. TCRdb reprocessed the immunoSEQ multiplex PCR reads with MiXCR, giving one entry per CDR3 protein. Among fewer than 150,000 distinct CDR3 sequences listed, approximately 95% were seen once. Material: CD8+ T cells from PBMCs. Receptor source: a human donor in good health.

On this clonotype itself: An end of the junction differs from the germline gene, which may be a read error. V and J are TRBV7-6 and TRBJ1-1; D remains ambiguous. The CDR3 is 13 residues long. The germline V gene has CDR1 SGHVS and CDR2 FNYEAQ. The CDR3 DNA sequence: TGTGCCAGCACCTTAGGGAGCGGCACTGAAGCTTTCTTT. As protein: CASTLGSGTEAFF.

The V and J genes are TRBV30 and TRBJ2-7, with 7 nucleotides matching TRBD2. CDR3 length: 16 amino acids. The V gene's germline CDR1 is GTSNPN and CDR2 SVGIG (reference sequence). V gave up 2 bases and J gave up 1 base; unmatched junction bases: 11. This CDR3 reads CAWSSTSAGISYEQYF. The CDR3 DNA is TGTGCCTGGAGTTCCACTAGCGCAGGGATTTCCTACGAGCAGTACTTC.

The chain couples TRBV6-5 to TRBJ2-2, with D tentatively TRBD1 (6 bases). V was pared by 4 bases and J by 0 bases, with 15 bases between. Germline V lookup: CDR1 MNHEY, CDR2 SVGAGI. This CDR3 contains 17 residues. The CDR3 here is CASSSQRDTPNTGELFF. CDR3 sequence (DNA): TGTGCCAGCAGTTCGCAGAGGGACACCCCGAACACCGGGGAGCTGTTTTTT.

This chain connects TRBV4-3 to TRBJ1-5, with D unclear. The CDR3 contains 15 residues. Trimming left V 4 bases short and J 4 bases short, with 14 bases between. Germline V CDR1 and CDR2: LGHNA, YSLEER. The CDR3 loop reads CASSPSVVANQPQHF. The DNA of the CDR3 is TGCGCCAGCAGCCCTTCTGTTGTCGCTAATCAGCCCCAGCATTTT.

The V gene is TRBV19, the J gene TRBJ1-2, with D maybe TRBD1 (6 bases). The CDR3 length is 10 residues. CDR1 and CDR2 (germline): LNHDA, SQIVND (reference sequence). Trimming took 8 bases from V and 12 from J, leaving 13 bases between them. CDR3 nucleotide sequence: TGTGCCAGTGGCCTACAGGGACACACCTTC. Translating it yields CASGLQGHTF.

V usage is TRBV20-1 and J usage is TRBJ2-1, with 12 bases lining up with TRBD2. Germline V gene data show CDR1 as DFQATT and CDR2 as SNEGSKA (reference sequence). With 0 bases clipped from V and 10 bases from J, the junction kept 13 bases outside the gene matches. This CDR3 region has 17 residues. The CDR3: CSARDTPTSGRLYEQFF. In nucleotides, the CDR3 is TGCAGTGCTAGAGATACTCCCACTAGCGGGAGGTTATACGAGCAGTTCTTC.

The rearrangement uses TRBV12-3 or TRBV12-4 and TRBJ2-3; TRBD2 aligns across 9 bases. The CDR3 length is 15 residues. The V segment lost 3 bases and the J segment 6 bases; nucleotides outside the gene matches: 7. The CDR3 here is CASSLTSGPGDTQYF. Here the CDR3 DNA reads TGTGCCAGCAGTTTGACTAGCGGACCCGGGGATACGCAGTATTTT.

The chain joins TRBV27 to TRBJ2-7; 8 bases fit TRBD2. CDR3 size: 13 residues. V shed 1 base and J 6 bases; nucleotides not matched to a gene: 2. Looked up from germline, CDR1 is MNHEY and CDR2 is SMNVEV (reference sequence). CDR3 region: CASSLWSGSEQYF. The CDR3, as DNA: TGTGCCAGCAGTTTATGGAGCGGGAGCGAGCAGTACTTC.

V usage is TRBV27 and J usage is TRBJ1-2; 9 bases line up with TRBD1. The germline CDR1 and CDR2 sequences are MNHEY and SMNVEV (reference sequence). The CDR3 extends over 18 amino acids. V was pared by 2 bases and J by 4 bases, with 14 bases of the junction left unmatched. CDR3 in DNA: TGTGCCAGCAGTTTAATCGCGACAGGGGGTGGGGGTGGCTATGGCTACACCTTC. Its translation is CASSLIATGGGGGYGYTF.

The chain couples TRBV30 to TRBJ1-2; D not certain. The CDR3 has 12 residues. Germline lookup yields CDR1 GTSNPN and CDR2 SVGIG (reference sequence). The V end lost 2 bases, the J end lost 7 bases, and 11 bases lay between the germline ends. The CDR3 protein is CAWSWALGGYTF. The DNA of the CDR3 is TGTGCCTGGAGTTGGGCTTTGGGTGGCTACACCTTC.

The CDR3 loop is CATSRDLAGAPYNEQFF. The CDR3 DNA sequence: TGTGCCACCAGCAGAGATTTGGCAGGGGCCCCCTACAATGAGCAGTTCTTC. The chain joins TRBV15 to TRBJ2-1; a weak D match, TRBD1 (6 bases). CDR1 and CDR2 from the germline V gene are LNHNV and YYDKDF (reference sequence). The CDR3 spans 17 residues. Trimming cost V 0 bases and J 2 bases, with 14 bases left between them. Full variable domain (remainder filled in from reference TRBV15 and TRBJ2-1): DAMVIQNPRYQVTQFGKPVTLSCSQTLNHNVMYWYQQKSSQAPKLLFHYYDKDFNNEADTPDNFQSRRPNTSFCFLDIRSPGLGDTAMYLCATSRDLAGAPYNEQFFGPGTRLTVL.

The rearrangement links TRBV4-3 to TRBJ2-3; 7 nucleotides agree with TRBD1. This CDR3 is 17 amino acids long. Germline V gene data show CDR1 as LGHNA and CDR2 as YSLEER. Trimming took 3 bases from V and 4 from J; bases not matched to a gene: 13. CDR3 protein: CASSQVLDRYRADTQYF. In DNA, the CDR3 is TGCGCCAGCAGCCAGGTACTGGACAGGTACCGGGCAGATACGCAGTATTTT.

The rearrangement links TRBV30 to TRBJ2-1; 14 bases line up with TRBD2. Looked up from germline, CDR1 is GTSNPN and CDR2 is SVGIG (reference sequence). This CDR3 has 19 residues. Trimming took 1 base from V and 1 from J; bases not matched to a gene: 9. The CDR3 protein is CAWSASGTSGSLSYNEQFF. In DNA, the CDR3 is TGTGCCTGGAGTGCCTCCGGGACTAGCGGGAGTTTGTCCTACAATGAGCAGTTCTTC.

The chain couples TRBV18 to TRBJ2-1; D is perhaps TRBD2 (5 bases). This CDR3 spans 13 amino acids. V gave up 0 bases and J gave up 9 bases, with 9 bases separating them. The V gene's germline CDR1 is KGHSH and CDR2 LQKENI. CDR3 in amino acids: CASSPPWELEQFF. Written as DNA, the CDR3 is TGTGCCAGCTCACCACCGTGGGAGCTTGAGCAGTTCTTC.

The chain has TRBV29-1 and TRBJ2-5, with D uncertain. Germline V gene lookup returns CDR1 SQVTM and CDR2 ANQGSEA. The V and J ends lost 2 bases and 5 bases respectively, with 12 bases between them. CDR3 size: 13 residues. The CDR3 region is CSVETSLAETQYF. The CDR3 bases are TGCAGCGTTGAAACAAGCCTTGCGGAGACCCAGTACTTC.

V and J are TRBV12-3 or TRBV12-4 and TRBJ1-5, with 9 positions matching TRBD1. CDR3 length equals 13 residues. Trimming took 5 bases from V and 7 from J; bases not matched to a gene: 3. CDR3 amino acids: CASSRQGDQPQHF. For the CDR3, the DNA is TGTGCCAGCAGTCGACAGGGGGACCAGCCCCAGCATTTT.